This T cell receptor beta chain was profiled in a study of T cells in women clearing cervical HPV infection. Study-wide points: Each sample's T-cell count was unknown, possibly confounding richness.

Genomic DNA, averaging roughly 1,200 ng per sample, yielded TCR beta CDR3 via immunoSEQ. Sequencing used immunoSEQ multiplex PCR; TCRdb keeps in-frame clones, though not all of them. Recorded for this sample: about 34,000 clones. Concerning this clone itself: Its specificity is unknown.

Sequenced material: blood buffy coat. The sequence was collected from a woman between 18 and 69 years old with a cervical HPV16 infection that either progressed to CIN3+ or cleared (not recorded which).

The DNA read from the CDR3 is TGTGCCAGCAGCTTGGGGGGACAGGGAAGGGAGACC. This gives the protein CASSLGGQGRET. The CDR3 reads in full as CASSLGGQGRETQYF. The rearrangement links TRBV5-4 to TRBJ2-5; 9 bases match TRBD1. Coverage ceases 3 residues before the CDR3 finishes, and the germline J gene fills in the end. This CDR3 comprises 15 residues. Germline V lookup: CDR1 SGHNT, CDR2 YYREEE (reference sequence). V trimming: 0 bases; J trimming: 5 bases; junction bases outside the gene matches: 5.